A selection of T cell receptor beta chains follows, all from one sample in a study of shared clonotypes between healthy human individuals. Generated by immunoSEQ multiplex PCR, the TCRdb table keeps only in-frame clones and is missing some. The sample lists roughly 700,000 clones, approximately 79% occurring once. The sequenced sample consisted of memory CD4+ T cells sorted from blood. The receptors stem from a woman aged 25-40 years in good health. Each CDR3 is given with its conserved first and last residue. Fields, in order: J gene, V gene, D gene, clone size, CDR3 DNA, CDR3 protein. The D gene is left open where the match is weak. Where a row states a size, it is once, few, many or the class of an expanded clone; other rows omit it.

TRBJ2-5	TRBV6-6	TRBD1	NA	TGTGCCAGCAGTTACCCGGGACAGGGGGGAGGCGAGACCCAGTACTTC	CASSYPGQGGGETQYF
TRBJ1-1	TRBV18	TRBD1	NA	TGTGCCAGCTCACAAACAGGGGGCGATTTGACCACTGAAGCTTTCTTT	CASSQTGGDLTTEAFF
TRBJ1-2	TRBV11-2	TRBD1	NA	TGTGCCAGCAGCCCTAGGGACAGGACCCTATGGGGCTACACCTTC	CASSPRDRTLWGYTF
TRBJ2-5	TRBV4-1	TRBD1	NA	TGCGCCAGCAGCCAACCCAGCCGGGACAGGCACAAAGAGCAGTACTTC	CASSQPSRDRHKEQYF
TRBJ2-3	TRBV11-2	NA	once	TGTGCCAGCAGCTTAGGGGCTAGTGCACGCACAGATACGCAGTATTTT	CASSLGASARTDTQYF
TRBJ2-7	TRBV28	TRBD2	NA	TGTGCCAGCAGTCCCAGGACTAGCGGGAGGTCCCGGTACGAGCAGTACTTC	CASSPRTSGRSRYEQYF
TRBJ2-1	TRBV4-1	TRBD2	NA	TGCGCCAGCAGCCAAGTCCACCGACTAGCGGGAGTGAACAATGAGCAGTTCTTC	CASSQVHRLAGVNNEQFF
TRBJ2-1	TRBV19	TRBD2	NA	TGTGCCAGTAGTGCAACCGGGACTAGCGGGATAGGGCAGTTCTTC	CASSATGTSGIGQFF
TRBJ2-1	TRBV7-7	NA	NA	TGTGCCAGCAGCTTAGGTCTTTTCAATGAGCAGTTCTTC	CASSLGLFNEQFF
TRBJ1-2	TRBV14	NA	NA	TGTGCCAGCAGCCAACTGACAGTTTTAAGTGGCTACACCTTC	CASSQLTVLSGYTF
TRBJ2-7	TRBV11-3	NA	NA	TGTGCCAGCAGCTACACCGACGGGAGCGAGCAGTACTTC	CASSYTDGSEQYF
TRBJ2-5	TRBV5-1	NA	NA	TGCGCCAGCAGCTTGGACAGGGTCTGGGAGACCCAGTACTTC	CASSLDRVWETQYF
TRBJ2-1	TRBV27	TRBD2	few	TGTGCCAGCAGTTTCACTAGCGGGAGGGCCCCCGAGCAGTTCTTC	CASSFTSGRAPEQFF
TRBJ1-5	TRBV28	NA	NA	TGTGCCAGCAGTCCCCCGGCGGGGCTGAAGCCCCAGCATTTT	CASSPPAGLKPQHF